A selection of T cell receptor beta chains follows, all from one sample in a study of tumor-infiltrating lymphocytes in localized non-small cell lung cancer. The method was immunoSEQ multiplex PCR; TCRdb's version includes in-frame clones alone and lacks a portion of them. In the table there are approximately 17,000 clones, roughly 79% of which are singletons. Sequencing used lung tumor tissue. Receptors originate from a human donor with non-small cell lung cancer. Both conserved end residues are part of each CDR3. A D gene is named only where the DNA matches it firmly. Expanded clones are given a class, and other clones once, few, many or no size at all.

V gene	D gene	J gene	clone size	CDR3 protein	CDR3 DNA
TRBV6-4	-	TRBJ2-3	-	CASSDGATDTQYF	TGTGCCAGCAGTGATGGTGCCACAGATACGCAGTATTTT
TRBV5-4	TRBD1	TRBJ2-7	-	CASSPWDRATGEQYF	TGTGCCAGCAGCCCCTGGGACAGGGCCACAGGCGAGCAGTACTTC
TRBV9	TRBD1	TRBJ2-3	-	CASSPGRGTDTQYF	TGTGCCAGCAGCCCCGGCAGGGGGACAGATACGCAGTATTTT
TRBV5-7	TRBD2	TRBJ2-3	few	CASSCAPRLAGGPTDTQYF	TGTGCCAGCAGCTGTGCCCCGCGACTAGCGGGAGGGCCAACAGATACGCAGTATTTT
TRBV29-1	TRBD2	TRBJ2-7	-	CSVWEGPREQYF	TGCAGCGTTTGGGAGGGTCCAAGGGAGCAGTACTTC
TRBV5-8	-	TRBJ1-1	-	CASSFQGPATEAFF	TGTGCCAGCAGCTTCCAGGGGCCGGCCACTGAAGCTTTCTTT
TRBV11-2	-	TRBJ2-1	-	CASSLATIEQFF	TGTGCCAGCAGCTTAGCAACGATTGAGCAGTTCTTC
TRBV6-6	-	TRBJ1-5	-	CASSYSGRDNQPQHF	TGTGCCAGCAGTTACTCGGGCAGAGACAATCAGCCCCAGCATTTT
TRBV27	TRBD1	TRBJ2-6	-	CASRVWGQNSGANVLTF	TGTGCCAGCCGGGTGTGGGGACAGAACTCTGGGGCCAACGTCCTGACTTTC
TRBV7-2	-	TRBJ2-3	-	CASSPLSPDTQYF	TGTGCCAGCAGCCCCCTTTCCCCAGATACGCAGTATTTT
TRBV6-1	-	TRBJ2-7	-	CASSEAMERTSDNYEQYF	TGTGCCAGCAGTGAAGCCATGGAGCGGACATCTGATAACTACGAGCAGTACTTC
TRBV5-1	-	TRBJ1-1	-	CASTTRVGTEAFF	TGCGCCAGCACTACTAGGGTAGGCACTGAAGCTTTCTTT
TRBV4-3	TRBD2	TRBJ2-6	-	CASSRTSGSGANVLTF	TGCGCCAGCAGCCGGACTAGCGGCTCTGGGGCCAACGTCCTGACTTTC
TRBV29-1	-	TRBJ2-7	once	CSVFPRTDSYEQYF	TGCAGCGTTTTCCCCCGGACCGACTCCTACGAGCAGTACTTC
TRBV27	-	TRBJ2-5	-	CASSYTGEETQYF	TGTGCCAGCAGCTATACTGGGGAAGAGACCCAGTACTTC
TRBV19	TRBD1	TRBJ2-1	-	CASSSLQGAGNEQFF	TGTGCCAGTAGTTCCCTCCAGGGGGCTGGCAATGAGCAGTTCTTC
TRBV29-1	TRBD1	TRBJ2-1	few	CSGEGASYNEQFF	TGCAGCGGAGAGGGGGCGTCCTACAATGAGCAGTTCTTC
TRBV7-9	-	TRBJ1-3	-	CASSLAADSSGNTIYF	TGTGCCAGCAGCTTAGCGGCAGACAGCTCTGGAAACACCATATATTTT
TRBV5-4	TRBD1	TRBJ1-2	-	CASSRGDRPTNYGYTF	TGTGCCAGCAGCAGGGGGGACAGGCCTACTAACTATGGCTACACCTTC
TRBV6-4	-	TRBJ1-2	-	CASSGDGHYGYTF	TGTGCCAGCAGTGGCGACGGTCACTATGGCTACACCTTC
TRBV19	-	TRBJ2-1	-	CASSIGGLIEQFF	TGTGCCAGTAGTATAGGCGGGTTAATTGAGCAGTTCTTC
TRBV25-1	TRBD1	TRBJ1-2	-	CASSERIRGRVGYTF	TGTGCCAGCAGTGAACGGATCAGGGGGCGGGTAGGCTACACCTTC
TRBV7-2	-	TRBJ2-7	-	CASSLGGPRMEQYF	TGTGCCAGCAGCTTAGGAGGGCCTCGCATGGAGCAGTACTTC
TRBV19	TRBD1	TRBJ1-2	few	CASSTRDRIYGYTF	TGTGCCAGTAGTACGCGGGACAGAATATATGGCTACACCTTC
TRBV6-6	-	TRBJ1-2	-	CATQEFYGYTF	TGTGCCACACAGGAATTCTATGGCTACACCTTC
TRBV10-3	TRBD1	TRBJ2-1	-	CAISRGQGAYNEQFF	TGTGCCATCAGTCGGGGACAGGGAGCCTACAATGAGCAGTTCTTC
TRBV7-8	TRBD1	TRBJ2-7	-	CASSPPGQFFYEQYF	TGTGCCAGCAGTCCCCCGGGACAGTTCTTCTACGAGCAGTACTTC
TRBV25-1	-	TRBJ1-1	medium-sized	CASSPGMNTEAFF	TGTGCCAGCAGTCCGGGCATGAACACTGAAGCTTTCTTT
TRBV7-2	TRBD2	TRBJ2-3	once	CASSRGLAGSTDTQYF	TGTGCCAGCAGTCGAGGACTAGCGGGGAGCACAGATACGCAGTATTTT
TRBV18	TRBD1	TRBJ1-2	-	CASSEKEGAIDGYTF	TGTGCCAGCTCAGAAAAGGAGGGGGCAATCGATGGCTACACCTTC
TRBV9	-	TRBJ2-5	once	CASSVASRSGETQYF	TGTGCCAGCAGCGTAGCTTCCCGATCTGGGGAGACCCAGTACTTC
TRBV10-3	TRBD1	TRBJ1-4	-	CAIRTQGVNEKLFF	TGTGCCATCAGGACACAGGGGGTTAATGAAAAACTGTTTTTT
TRBV7-2	-	TRBJ1-4	-	CASSRDTGEKLFF	TGTGCCAGCAGCCGGGACACGGGTGAAAAACTGTTTTTT
TRBV2	TRBD1	TRBJ1-5	-	CASGTENQPQHF	TGTGCCAGCGGGACAGAGAATCAGCCCCAGCATTTT
TRBV7-2	TRBD2	TRBJ2-7	-	CASSPPGLAGGPAYEQYF	TGTGCCAGCAGCCCACCGGGACTAGCGGGAGGGCCTGCCTACGAGCAGTACTTC
TRBV27	-	TRBJ1-5	few	CASSTRTAGSNQPQHF	TGTGCCAGCAGTACACGAACCGCGGGAAGCAATCAGCCCCAGCATTTT
TRBV5-4	-	TRBJ1-5	-	CASSLYQSNQPQHF	TGTGCCAGCAGCTTATACCAGAGCAATCAGCCCCAGCATTTT
TRBV18	-	TRBJ1-4	-	CASSPLSSQATNEKLFF	TGTGCCAGCTCACCACTATCGAGCCAAGCAACTAATGAAAAACTGTTTTTT
TRBV7-2	-	TRBJ2-7	-	CASSLGGTGGSYEQYF	TGTGCCAGCAGCTTAGGGGGTACGGGCGGCTCCTACGAGCAGTACTTC
TRBV7-6	-	TRBJ1-1	few	CASSLAGKGEAFF	TGTGCCAGCAGCTTAGCAGGGAAAGGAGAAGCTTTCTTT
TRBV4-1	TRBD2	TRBJ2-1	once	CASSQGVISGYNEQFF	TGCGCCAGCAGCCAAGGCGTGATTAGCGGGTACAATGAGCAGTTCTTC
TRBV6-6	-	TRBJ2-3	-	CASSYWVSSTDTQYF	TGTGCCAGCAGTTACTGGGTCAGCAGCACAGATACGCAGTATTTT
TRBV16	-	TRBJ2-1	-	CASSQQLSSYNEQFF	TGTGCCAGCAGCCAACAGTTAAGCTCCTACAATGAGCAGTTCTTC
TRBV9	-	TRBJ2-7	-	CASSVQPWGGGGREQYF	TGTGCCAGCAGCGTGCAGCCCTGGGGCGGGGGCGGCCGCGAGCAGTACTTC
TRBV6-5	-	TRBJ1-1	once	CASKGGTTEAFF	TGTGCCAGCAAGGGAGGAACGACTGAAGCTTTCTTT
TRBV4-2	TRBD1	TRBJ1-4	once	CASSQYRDRDEKLFF	TGTGCCAGCAGCCAGTACCGGGACAGGGATGAAAAACTGTTTTTT